The T cell receptor (beta chain) under discussion was sequenced for a study of T-cell reconstitution after alpha-beta-depleted transplantation in children. This clonotype was seen more than once but under ten times. The target antigen is unknown. Using unique molecular identifiers, the investigators prepared the TCRbeta library. Each CDR3 protein gets one entry after TCRdb re-called the PCR reads with MiXCR. The sample holds about 170,000 distinct CDR3 sequences, around 10% seen once. Points from the study as a whole: T-cell counts and diversity were attributed mostly to newly produced T cells one year after transplant. Some patients owed their high day-60 TCRbeta diversity to surviving recipient T cells and thymic progenitors. Where alpha-beta T cells came from about two months after transplant was reportedly several hundred expanded graft clones.

This CDR3 is 15 amino acids long. In germline, CDR1 is SGHRS, CDR2 YFSETQ. V was pared by 0 bases and J by 0 bases, with 9 bases between. This sequence was found in a boy between 2 and 15 years old with acute myeloid leukemia, due to receive a stem cell transplant. The sequencing here drew on PBMCs, taken before TCRalphabeta/CD19-depleted stem cell transplant. The chain recombines TRBV5-1 with TRBJ1-2; D not resolved. CDR3: CASSLGVITNYGYTF. The CDR3 nucleotides read TGCGCCAGCAGCTTGGGGGTTATCACTAACTATGGCTACACCTTC.